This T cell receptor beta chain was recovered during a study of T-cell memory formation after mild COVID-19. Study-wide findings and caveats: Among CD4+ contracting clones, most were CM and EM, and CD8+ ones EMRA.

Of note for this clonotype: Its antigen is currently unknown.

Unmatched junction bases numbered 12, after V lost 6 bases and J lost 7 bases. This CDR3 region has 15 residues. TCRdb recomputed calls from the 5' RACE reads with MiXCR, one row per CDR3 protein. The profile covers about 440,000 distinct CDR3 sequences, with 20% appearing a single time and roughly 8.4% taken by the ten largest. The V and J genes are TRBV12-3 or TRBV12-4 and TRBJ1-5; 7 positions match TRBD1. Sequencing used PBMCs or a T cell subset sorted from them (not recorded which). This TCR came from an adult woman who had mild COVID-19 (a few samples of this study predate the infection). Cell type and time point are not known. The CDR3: CASSRRTGSDQPQHF. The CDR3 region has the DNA TGTGCCAGCAGCCGAAGGACAGGATCGGACCAGCCCCAGCATTTT.